Below, 28 T cell receptor beta chains from the same sample are listed, as sequenced in a study of shared clonotypes between healthy human individuals. TCRdb keeps only in-frame clones here, not all; method: immunoSEQ multiplex PCR. Of about 2 million clones in the sample, over 85% are singletons; the top ten hold under 0.15%. Sequencing was carried out using naive CD4+ T cells sorted from blood. The subset here: CD45RA+ positively selected. The source is a man in his late teens or twenties in good health.

The chain combines TRBV6-5 with TRBJ2-1; TRBD2 aligns across 9 bases. With 5 bases clipped from V and 9 bases from J, the junction kept 11 bases outside the gene matches. The CDR3 sequence is 15 residues long. Germline V gene data show CDR1 as MNHEY and CDR2 as SVGAGI. Written as DNA, the CDR3 is TGTGCCAGCAGTCCCCGGGGTAGCGGGAGACTTGAGCAGTTCTTC. Translated: CASSPRGSGRLEQFF.

The V and J genes are TRBV6-5 and TRBJ2-5, with D possibly being TRBD1 or TRBD2 (5 bases each). The CDR3 totals 15 residues. Per germline, CDR1 MNHEY and CDR2 SVGAGI. Trimming shortened V by 2 bases and J by 6 bases, and 16 bases separated the two germline ends. Written as DNA, the CDR3 is TGTGCCAGCAGTTACGAGCCGGGACCGACGAAGACCCAGTACTTC. Protein product: CASSYEPGPTKTQYF.

This clone was recorded once. One end of the junction is discordant with germline, which a read error may explain. The CDR3 sequence is CASSDSTLSGNTIYF. CDR3 DNA sequence: TGTGCCAGCAGTGACTCGACCCTCTCTGGAAACACCATATATTTT. This chain links TRBV6-5 with TRBJ1-3; unclear D gene. This CDR3 has 15 amino acids. The V gene's germline CDR1 is MNHEY and CDR2 SVGAGI.

The chain is built from TRBV30 and TRBJ2-5; 7 bases line up with TRBD2. This CDR3 is 15 amino acids long. Looked up from germline, CDR1 is GTSNPN and CDR2 is SVGIG (reference sequence). V shed 2 bases, J shed 5 bases, and the junction held 11 bases outside the gene matches. The CDR3 reads CAWSTTGGGGETQYF. In DNA form, the CDR3 reads TGTGCCTGGAGTACCACTGGCGGGGGAGGGGAGACCCAGTACTTC.

The CDR3 region is CASRTDPETSLDTQYF. Written as DNA, the CDR3 is TGTGCCAGCAGAACCGACCCCGAGACTAGCCTCGATACGCAGTATTTT. The V and J genes are TRBV7-9 and TRBJ2-3; 7 nucleotides align to TRBD2. Per the germline V gene, CDR1 is SEHNR and CDR2 is FQNEAQ (reference sequence). Unmatched junction bases numbered 15, after V lost 6 bases and J lost 6 bases. The CDR3 loop spans 16 amino acids. Using reference TRBV7-9 and TRBJ2-3 for the parts outside the CDR3, the full variable domain is DTGVSQNPRHKITKRGQNVTFRCDPISEHNRLYWYRQTLGQGPEFLTYFQNEAQLEKSRLLSDRFSAERPKGSFSTLEIQRTEQGDSAMYLCASRTDPETSLDTQYFGPGTRLTVL.

The chain couples TRBV9 to TRBJ2-3; D is possibly TRBD2 (5 bases). In germline, CDR1 is SGDLS, CDR2 YYNGEE. The CDR3 covers 14 residues. V was trimmed by 4 bases and J by 5 bases, leaving 14 bases between them. In DNA, the CDR3 is TGTGCCAGCAGCCTTCTGATCAGCGGAGATACGCAGTATTTT. The encoded protein is CASSLLISGDTQYF.

The J gene is TRBJ2-7, the V gene TRBV19; 7 bases match TRBD2. This CDR3 region has 16 residues. Per the germline V gene, CDR1 is LNHDA and CDR2 is SQIVND (reference sequence). V was pared by 3 bases and J by 0 bases, with 8 bases of the junction left unmatched. DNA for the CDR3: TGTGCCAGTAGTATTTGGGCCGGGACTACCTCCTACGAGCAGTACTTC. It is translated as CASSIWAGTTSYEQYF.

The rearrangement uses TRBV6-6 and TRBJ1-1, with a tentative D call TRBD1 (5 bases). This CDR3 region has 12 residues. Germline loops: CDR1 MNHNY, CDR2 SVGAGI (reference sequence). V lost 5 bases to trimming and J lost 6 bases, with 10 bases between them. The CDR3 nucleotides read TGTGCCAGCAGTAGACAGCGGGCTGAAGCTTTCTTT. It translates to CASSRQRAEAFF.

This clone appeared a single time. This sample includes further DNA sequences coding for the same CDR3. CDR3 sequence (DNA): TGCGCCAGCAGCTTGGGTGGGGCACCAGAGACCCAGTACTTC. Its protein is CASSLGGAPETQYF. The chain couples TRBV5-1 to TRBJ2-5; maybe TRBD1 (5 bases). Trimming took off 0 bases at V and 4 bases at J, with 10 bases between the two ends. CDR1 and CDR2 from the germline V gene are SGHRS and YFSETQ. There are 14 residues in the CDR3.

The genes are TRBV27 and TRBJ2-5; the D gene is possibly TRBD2 (6 bases). This CDR3 is built from 13 residues. Germline V gene data show CDR1 as MNHEY and CDR2 as SMNVEV (reference sequence). The germline V and J ends were trimmed by 3 bases and 4 bases, with 9 bases remaining between them. The CDR3 here is CASSLWGGETQYF. DNA of the CDR3: TGTGCCAGCAGTTTGTGGGGAGGAGAGACCCAGTACTTC.

This chain joins TRBV5-1 and TRBJ2-2; TRBD1 is a possible D gene (6 bases). Between the trimmed V and J ends, which lost 0 bases and 0 bases, there was a span of 9 bases. Looked up from germline, CDR1 is SGHRS and CDR2 is YFSETQ. This CDR3 contains 16 residues. CDR3 nucleotide sequence: TGCGCCAGCAGCTTGGTCGGGACAACGAACACCGGGGAGCTGTTTTTT. Translated: CASSLVGTTNTGELFF.

The chain is built from TRBV2 and TRBJ2-5; TRBD2 agrees at 11 bases. Trimming took 3 bases from V and 11 from J; bases not matched to a gene: 11. Germline V gives CDR1 SNHLY, CDR2 FYNNEI. This CDR3 spans 15 amino acids. The CDR3 loop is CASSDQGLAGGYQYF. CDR3 DNA sequence: TGTGCCAGCAGTGACCAAGGGCTAGCGGGGGGATATCAGTACTTC. Filled out from reference TRBV2 and TRBJ2-5, the complete variable domain reads EPEVTQTPSHQVTQMGQEVILRCVPISNHLYFYWYRQILGQKVEFLVSFYNNEISEKSEIFDDQFSVERPDGSNFTLKIRSTKLEDSAMYFCASSDQGLAGGYQYFGPGTRLLVL.

The chain couples TRBV29-1 to TRBJ2-1; 10 nucleotides agree with TRBD1. There are 13 residues in the CDR3. The germline gives CDR1 SQVTM, CDR2 ANQGSEA. Losses at the gene ends were 6 bases for V and 6 bases for J; bases not matched to a gene: 5. The CDR3 DNA reads TGCAGCGTACGACAGGGGGCTAGCAATGAGCAGTTCTTC. Amino acid sequence: CSVRQGASNEQFF.

This chain links TRBV6-6 with TRBJ1-1; D ambiguous. Germline V lookup: CDR1 MNHNY, CDR2 SVGAGI (reference sequence). The CDR3 contains 14 residues. V lost 6 bases, J lost 0 bases, and 11 bases lay in between. The CDR3 region is CASRDPSMNTEAFF. The CDR3, as DNA: TGTGCCAGCAGGGACCCATCCATGAACACTGAAGCTTTCTTT.

In the case of this clone: The sample contains more than one DNA sequence encoding this CDR3. The chain combines TRBV5-1 with TRBJ2-1, with TRBD2 matching over 8 bases. Trimming cost V 0 bases and J 4 bases; bases outside gene matches: 3. Germline loops: CDR1 SGHRS, CDR2 YFSETQ. The CDR3 totals 15 residues. In DNA, the CDR3 is TGCGCCAGCAGCTTGGTAACTAGCGGATACAATGAGCAGTTCTTC. Translating gives CASSLVTSGYNEQFF.

This rearrangement joins TRBV6-5 to TRBJ2-1; D is possibly TRBD2 (5 bases). CDR3 length: 15 amino acids. Trimming pared 0 bases from V and 16 bases from J, leaving 22 bases between. Per germline, CDR1 MNHEY and CDR2 SVGAGI. CDR3 protein: CASSYSMLASESPFF. For the CDR3, the DNA is TGTGCCAGCAGTTACTCAATGCTAGCCTCCGAATCCCCATTCTTC.

This chain links TRBV6-5 with TRBJ2-5; tentatively, D is TRBD1 (6 bases). V gave up 10 bases and J gave up 2 bases, with 11 bases separating them. The germline V gene encodes CDR1 MNHEY and CDR2 SVGAGI. This CDR3 has 12 residues. CDR3: CATGGRQETQYF. The DNA for the CDR3 is TGTGCCACTGGGGGCAGACAAGAGACCCAGTACTTC.

The table lists this clone with a count of one. The chain joins TRBV4-1 to TRBJ2-1; 9 bases map to TRBD1. The CDR3 covers 16 residues. Germline assignment: CDR1 MGHRA and CDR2 YSYEKL. Germline trimming cut 4 bases from V and 6 bases from J; bases unmatched to any gene: 10. Here the CDR3 reads CASSPSTGTGINEQFF. Written as DNA, the CDR3 is TGCGCCAGCAGCCCCTCTACCGGGACAGGGATCAATGAGCAGTTCTTC.

The V and J genes are TRBV19 and TRBJ1-2; D ambiguous. Trimming cost V 7 bases and J 8 bases, with 11 bases left between them. Germline V lookup: CDR1 LNHDA, CDR2 SQIVND (reference sequence). The CDR3 length is 11 residues. The CDR3: CASIKAGGYTF. CDR3 nucleotide sequence: TGTGCCAGTATTAAGGCAGGCGGCTACACCTTC.

This clone was picked up a small number of times. V and J are TRBV5-1 and TRBJ1-2; 10 nucleotides align to TRBD1. The CDR3 is made up of 13 amino acids. Germline CDR1 reads SGHRS; CDR2 reads YFSETQ. V shed 3 bases and J 8 bases; nucleotides not matched to a gene: 4. The CDR3 DNA reads as TGCGCCAGCAGCTCCGGGACAGGGGACGGCTACACCTTC. Protein product: CASSSGTGDGYTF.

The V call is TRBV2, the J call TRBJ1-1; D is undetermined. This CDR3 has 11 residues. Germline CDR1 reads SNHLY; CDR2 reads FYNNEI. V lost 4 bases and J lost 4, with 4 bases in between. The DNA for the CDR3 is TGTGCCAGCAGTGCGTTCACTGAAGCTTTCTTT. It yields the protein CASSAFTEAFF.

This sequence joins TRBV18 and TRBJ1-6, with a tentative D call TRBD1 (5 bases). Trimming took off 0 bases at V and 5 bases at J, with 8 bases between the two ends. Germline-derived CDR1 and CDR2 are KGHSH and LQKENI. CDR3 size: 15 residues. In nucleotides, the CDR3 is TGTGCCAGCTCACCACCTGTGACAGATAATTCACCCCTCCACTTT. Protein sequence: CASSPPVTDNSPLHF.

The gene calls are TRBV29-1 and TRBJ1-1; a weak D match, TRBD1 (5 bases). This CDR3 has 13 residues. V was shortened by 7 bases and J by 1 base, with 13 bases between the two germline ends. Germline V gives CDR1 SQVTM, CDR2 ANQGSEA. This CDR3 is CSDGGLQNTEAFF. The CDR3 DNA reads TGCAGCGACGGGGGACTACAGAACACTGAAGCTTTCTTT.

The chain combines TRBV10-1 with TRBJ2-7, with D unresolved. Trimming removed 4 bases at V and 3 bases at J, with 7 bases between. Germline V lookup: CDR1 WNHNN, CDR2 SYGVQD (reference sequence). The CDR3 has 12 amino acids. CDR3 DNA sequence: TGCGCCAGCAGTGGGTCTCGCTACGAGCAGTACTTC. Encoded protein: CASSGSRYEQYF.

The V and J genes are TRBV6-1 and TRBJ1-1; D is unresolved. Germline V gene lookup returns CDR1 MNHNS and CDR2 SASEGT. The CDR3 totals 14 residues. Between the trimmed V and J ends, which lost 4 bases and 6 bases, there was a span of 15 bases. CDR3 DNA sequence: TGTGCCAGCAGTGCGGCCGGATTAAACGCTGAAGCTTTCTTT. It encodes CASSAAGLNAEAFF.

The rearrangement joins TRBV28 to TRBJ1-1; a weak D match, TRBD1 (5 bases). The V gene's germline CDR1 is MDHEN and CDR2 SYDVKM. V lost 5 bases and J 6 bases, leaving 16 bases between the germline ends. This CDR3 is built from 14 residues. CDR3 loop: CASSPQSGLPEAFF. For the CDR3, the DNA is TGTGCCAGCAGTCCCCAATCAGGGTTGCCTGAAGCTTTCTTT.

The chain links TRBV9 to TRBJ2-7, with 11 bases aligning to TRBD1. V lost 0 bases to trimming and J lost 4 bases; unmatched junction nucleotides: 6. The germline V gene encodes CDR1 SGDLS and CDR2 YYNGEE. The CDR3 consists of 16 residues. CDR3 DNA: TGTGCCAGCAGCGTAGGCGGAGGGACAGGGGGATACGAGCAGTACTTC. Its translation is CASSVGGGTGGYEQYF.

The V gene is TRBV15, the J gene TRBJ2-7; the match to TRBD2 covers 9 bases. J lost 2 bases, V lost 0 bases, and 5 bases had no gene match. From germline, CDR1 is LNHNV and CDR2 YYDKDF (reference sequence). CDR3 length equals 16 residues. The DNA of the CDR3 is TGTGCCACCAGCAGAGATCCTAGCGGGGAGCCCTACGAGCAGTACTTC. Translating gives CATSRDPSGEPYEQYF.